This paragraph covers one T cell receptor (beta chain) sequence. Its antigen is unknown. This sample stems from a study of T cell repertoires in cytomegalovirus infection. Germline V gene lookup returns CDR1 MNHNS and CDR2 SASEGT. Trimming shortened V by 2 bases and J by 5 bases, and 12 bases separated the two germline ends. The CDR3 is 14 amino acids. TCRdb re-derived calls from the reads in MiXCR, one entry per CDR3 protein. The table records some 700,000 distinct CDR3 sequences, 35% of them present only once. Study-level findings and limits: The study identified carriers of CMV plus the relevant HLA from cumulative public TCR beta family frequency. HLA-C-restricted CMV clonotypes gave the most frequent clonotype in two of eight donors.

The chain recombines TRBV6-1 with TRBJ2-5; D is tentatively TRBD1 or TRBD2 (6 bases each). This TCR was sampled from a human donor in good health (CMV status not recorded). Some clones in this sample may be carry-over from other donors' samples. Sequencing used PBMCs. The CDR3 DNA reads TGTGCCAGCAGTGAATCACGGGGGCGGGAGACCCAGTACTTC. This sequence encodes CASSESRGRETQYF.